The rows below give T cell receptor beta chains drawn from one sample of a study of cytomegalovirus exposure and HLA in healthy donors. Only in-frame clones appear in the TCRdb table, and some are missing; sequencing was by immunoSEQ multiplex PCR. This sample has under 100,000 clones, with around 10% found just once. The sample was PBMCs. The receptors come from a man in his sixties in good health and CMV-seropositive. CDR3s include the opening cysteine and the closing phenylalanine or tryptophan. The order of the fields is CDR3 DNA, CDR3 protein, J gene, D gene, clone size, V gene. A D gene is named only where the DNA matches it firmly. Clone size is given for some rows only: seen once, a few or many times, or a class if the clone is expanded.

TGCGCCAGCAGTGAGTCGCAGGGACAGGGGGCCACCCTCTTC,CASSESQGQGATLF,TRBJ2-1,TRBD1,few,TRBV10-1
TGTGCCATCAGTGAAGGCGGAGGGGCTTACGAGCAGTACTTC,CAISEGGGAYEQYF,TRBJ2-7,NA,NA,TRBV10-3
TGTGCCAGTAGTATGGGACAGGGCTCCTACGAGCAGTACTTC,CASSMGQGSYEQYF,TRBJ2-7,TRBD1,NA,TRBV19
TGTGCCAGCTCACCAGAACAGGGGATGGTTGAAGCTTTCTTT,CASSPEQGMVEAFF,TRBJ1-1,TRBD1,NA,TRBV18
TGTGCCAGTAGTGCGGGACGGTTGAACACCGGGGAGCTGTTTTTT,CASSAGRLNTGELFF,TRBJ2-2,NA,few,TRBV19
TGCGCCAGCAGCTCATCCGGGGTAGAGACCCAGTACTTC,CASSSSGVETQYF,TRBJ2-5,NA,NA,TRBV5-1
TGTGCCAGCAGTTCGGGACTTCGGAACTATGGCTACACCTTC,CASSSGLRNYGYTF,TRBJ1-2,NA,NA,TRBV6-6
TGTGCCAGCAGTTACTCCGGAGGTTATGGCTACACCTTC,CASSYSGGYGYTF,TRBJ1-2,NA,few,TRBV6-5
TGTGCCAGCAGTTACCCGACAGGGAGTGGCAATGAGCAGTTCTTC,CASSYPTGSGNEQFF,TRBJ2-1,TRBD1,few,TRBV6-5
TGCAGCGCCGGGACTAGCGGGAGCCCAGATACGCAGTATTTT,CSAGTSGSPDTQYF,TRBJ2-3,TRBD2,NA,TRBV29-1
TGTGCCAGCAGCTTAAACACGGGTGCGAACACCGGGGAGCTGTTTTTT,CASSLNTGANTGELFF,TRBJ2-2,NA,NA,TRBV7-3
TGTGCCAGCAGCTACTCTGGACAGGGGGCCGACGAGCAGTACTTC,CASSYSGQGADEQYF,TRBJ2-7,TRBD1,few,TRBV7-9
TGTGCCAGCAGCTTGTGGGGCAACTCTGGAAACACCATATATTTT,CASSLWGNSGNTIYF,TRBJ1-3,NA,few,TRBV5-6
TGTGCCATCAGTGAGTCTGGGACTAGCGGTCCTGGGCAGTACTTC,CAISESGTSGPGQYF,TRBJ2-7,TRBD2,NA,TRBV10-3
TGTGCCTGGAGTGTACGGGACTATGGCTACACCTTC,CAWSVRDYGYTF,TRBJ1-2,NA,few,TRBV30
TGTGCCAGCAGCTTTCATATCAGGGGAGCGGAAGGTTTCTTT,CASSFHIRGAEGFF,TRBJ1-1,NA,NA,TRBV7-9
TGTGCCAGCTCACCAATCAGGGATCCGAACACCGGGGAGCTGTTTTTT,CASSPIRDPNTGELFF,TRBJ2-2,NA,few,TRBV18
TGTGCCAGCAGCTTAGCGGGCACCGGCACTGGAAACACCATATATTTT,CASSLAGTGTGNTIYF,TRBJ1-3,NA,few,TRBV7-2
TGTGCCATCAGCCAGCGGGAGGGGAACCCCAATGAGCAGTTCTTC,CAISQREGNPNEQFF,TRBJ2-1,TRBD2,NA,TRBV10-3
TGTGCCAGCAGTGATGGGTTAGCGAATGAAAAACTGTTTTTT,CASSDGLANEKLFF,TRBJ1-4,NA,few,TRBV6-1
TGTGCCAGCAGCCCCCCGGCGGGTGAAGCTTTCTTT,CASSPPAGEAFF,TRBJ1-1,NA,few,TRBV7-6
TGTGCCATCTCTCAACTAGCGGGAGACCTCAATGAGCAGTTCTTC,CAISQLAGDLNEQFF,TRBJ2-1,TRBD2,NA,TRBV10-3
TGTGCCAGCAGTTTCCCAGACAGGGAGGCAAATGAGCAGTTCTTC,CASSFPDREANEQFF,TRBJ2-1,NA,NA,TRBV28
TGTGCCAGCAGTGAAGAGTGGCCGACGACACTCGACACTGAAGCTTTCTTT,CASSEEWPTTLDTEAFF,TRBJ1-1,NA,NA,TRBV2
TGTGCCAGTAAACCGGTGAACACCGGGGAGCTGTTTTTT,CASKPVNTGELFF,TRBJ2-2,NA,NA,TRBV19
TGTGCCAGCAGCTTATCCGGGACTATAATGAATGAGCAGTTCTTC,CASSLSGTIMNEQFF,TRBJ2-1,TRBD2,NA,TRBV7-9
TGTGCCAGCAGCGTCAGCGGGGTGCAAGAGACCCAGTACTTC,CASSVSGVQETQYF,TRBJ2-5,TRBD2,NA,TRBV9
TGCGCCAGCTCTCCAGGGGACAGGGTGACAGATACGCAGTATTTT,CASSPGDRVTDTQYF,TRBJ2-3,TRBD1,NA,TRBV10-1
TGTGCCAGCACCAGGGTGGATGGCTACACCTTC,CASTRVDGYTF,TRBJ1-2,NA,few,TRBV6-6
TGTGCCAGCAGCCCTCGGGACAAAATCGGTGGCTACACCTTC,CASSPRDKIGGYTF,TRBJ1-2,NA,NA,TRBV11-2
TGTGCCAGCAGCCTAAAACAGGGGGTAGGCTACACCTTC,CASSLKQGVGYTF,TRBJ1-2,TRBD1,NA,TRBV28
TGTGCCAGCAGCCCAAGGGACAGGGACCTCGGGGAGCTGTTTTTT,CASSPRDRDLGELFF,TRBJ2-2,TRBD1,NA,TRBV9
TGTGCTAGCAGTCGGGGGGGCTCCTACAATGAGCAGTTCTTC,CASSRGGSYNEQFF,TRBJ2-1,TRBD2,NA,TRBV7-7
TGCGCCAGCAGCTCCAGATCGGAGAGCGATGAGCAGTTCTTC,CASSSRSESDEQFF,TRBJ2-1,NA,few,TRBV5-1
TGTGCCAGCAGCCCTTATCTAGGCAATGAGCAGTTCTTC,CASSPYLGNEQFF,TRBJ2-1,NA,once,TRBV11-3
TGTGCCTGGGAGGGGGCGCAGGGTGGAAACAACATATATTTT,CAWEGAQGGNNIYF,TRBJ1-3,TRBD1,NA,TRBV30
TGTGCCAGCTCACCATCGACAGGGGATGAGCAGTTCTTC,CASSPSTGDEQFF,TRBJ2-1,TRBD1,few,TRBV18
TGTGCCAGCAGTAAGCGGACCCAAACTGGGGAGACCCAGTACTTC,CASSKRTQTGETQYF,TRBJ2-5,NA,few,TRBV6-5
TGTGCCAGTAGTAGCTTACAGGGTCCTAGCAATCAGCCCCAGCATTTT,CASSSLQGPSNQPQHF,TRBJ1-5,NA,NA,TRBV19
TGTGCCAGCAGCCCGAGGCGGTCTAACTATGGCTACACCTTC,CASSPRRSNYGYTF,TRBJ1-2,NA,few,TRBV11-1
TGTGCCAGCAGCGTAGGCGGTAGCGGGAGGATAAATGAGCAGTTCTTC,CASSVGGSGRINEQFF,TRBJ2-1,TRBD2,NA,TRBV9